Reported below is one T cell receptor (beta chain). Its antigen is unidentified. The V gene's germline CDR1 is SNHLY and CDR2 FYNNEI. The CDR3 is made up of 14 amino acids. Trimming cost V 4 bases and J 0 bases, with 8 bases left between them. The sample comes from a study of OX40 agonist ivuxolimab in advanced cancers. Overall study context: Patients enrolled in dose escalation were diagnosed with hepatocellular carcinoma, melanoma, renal cell or head and neck cancer.

Study-wide points: CD4+ and CD8+ blood T cells expanded clonally by week 6 at 0.1 to 3.0 mg/kg.

Assay: immunoSEQ multiplex PCR; the TCRdb copy retains only in-frame clones and omits some. The repertoire consists of 55,000 to 80,000 clones, with just over 85% occurring once and the leading ten covering over 2.5%. The TCR originated in an adult with an advanced solid tumor such as melanoma, head and neck, liver or kidney cancer. Sample: CD4+ or CD8+ T cells sorted from blood, taken in a trial of the OX40 agonist ivuxolimab. The V gene is TRBV2, the J gene TRBJ2-3; possible D gene TRBD2, 5 bases. In DNA, the CDR3 is TGTGCCAGCAGTGGACTATATAGCACAGATACGCAGTATTTT. As protein: CASSGLYSTDTQYF.